The subject of this entry is one T cell receptor beta chain. This receptor's antigen is unknown. Base qualities are not provided; no much larger clone lies one nucleotide away. The data were obtained in a study of shared clonotypes between healthy human individuals (TCRdb year 2020). Regarding the study in general: The cohort comprised a couple of women and a few men aged 18 to 49 years. For each donor, three plates each were used for CD4 naive and CD4 memory, two plates were used for CD8 naive, and one plate was used for CD8 memory. Per donor, leukapheresis produced somewhere between about 0.85 and 10 billion PBMCs. The study deeply sequenced blood TCR repertoires of several healthy adults to estimate repertoire size and the extent of clonotype sharing between individuals. Different laboratories and diverse techniques were used to prepare libraries and sequence TCR repertoires, to increase sequencing depth and limit assay-specific biases. The paper's findings and limits, for the study overall: The genetic and exposure-history diversity represented was limited by the small number of donors. About 5% of naive CD4, 3.5% of naive CD8, roughly 2.5% of memory CD4, and roughly 0.4% of memory CD8 clonotypes were shared across several donors. Sampling was restricted to blood, and TCR repertoires in tissue are likely to differ from TCR repertoires in blood. Naive subsets generally had larger estimated clonotype richness than memory subsets. Even with the large sequencing depth, rarefaction of the sorted-subset datasets indicated that sequencing was incomplete. Compared with non-shared clonotypes, clonotypes shared by all four sorted-subset donors had higher generation probabilities. Pairwise subsampling indicated that sequencing depth was expected to affect the degree of clonotype sharing among donors.

V drops 2 bases and J drops 4 bases, leaving 10 bases in between. The CDR3 holds 14 amino acids from the cysteine to the phenylalanine. The entry retains the CDR3 DNA only, 42 bases that are in frame from base 1. CDR1 SGHNT and CDR2 YYREEE were looked up in the germline V gene (reference sequence). TCR CDR3 regions were amplified from genomic DNA by multiplex PCR using the deep immunoSEQ assay. Genomic DNA extracted from each cell subset was distributed evenly over all wells of several immunoSEQ 96-well plates, and each plate served as one replicate. For sorted subsets, each replicate PCR was loaded with about 0.2 ug genomic DNA, equivalent to approximately 27,000 T cell genomes. The purified libraries were quantified using a Qubit 3.0 fluorometer, sized with a Bioanalyzer 2100, and then quantified again using the KAPA Library Quantification kit. Every immunoSEQ 96-well plate was sequenced on a separate single-read 150-cycle Illumina NextSeq 550 flow cell. Under the source paper's analysis protocol: Because the immunoSEQ output included only junctional sequences and no quality scores, the filtering could not be the same as the filtering used for full-length reads. To assign V/J genes and CDR3, sequences were annotated using PyIR, a Python wrapper for IgBLAST v1.9, with IMGT germline references. Reads were removed for weak V/J assignments (E-value above 1e-6), missing CDR3, stop codons, out-of-frame junctions, or ambiguous translated residues. V3J clonotypes were defined by identical inferred V gene, J gene, and CDR3 amino acid sequence. Percentage overlap between repertoires was computed as shared unique clonotypes divided by the size of the smaller repertoire. Richness of each repertoire was evaluated using RTK rarefaction, the Chao1 estimator, and Recon v2.1 estimates of unobserved clonotypes. Generation probabilities were computed with OLGA for all TCRbeta clonotypes obtained by the gDNA method from a few donors. This is the immuneACCESS table as TCRdb keeps it, with only in-frame sequences that have V and J called. A part of the clones is gone; compared with another copy, unresolved V genes explain less than half, and the rest is unexplained. V and J calls and clone size are those listed in that table; D and trimming were worked out from the DNA. This sample lists roughly 770,000 clones; roughly 96% were detected once. Less than 0.3% of the sample belongs to the ten largest clones.

CD8 naive samples consisted of CD45RO-negative cells that were positively selected for CCR7, yielding a CD45RA+CCR7+ population without TemRA cells. The donors were healthy, HIV-negative adults with no recently reported acute infections or vaccinations. Every donor was a Caucasian adult residing in Nashville, Tennessee, USA. Blood was collected by leukapheresis, and PBMCs were isolated by Ficoll-Histopaque density gradient centrifugation and then cryopreserved in liquid nitrogen vapor phase. Analytical flow cytometry was used to check the purity and quantity of each magnetically sorted T cell population. Each sorted fraction had its genomic DNA isolated and then quantified by UV absorbance on a Nanodrop 2000c.

Sample: naive CD8+ T cells sorted from blood. The cell subset or site label, read with the paper, signifies: CD45RA+CCR7+. The TCR sequence derives from a young man in good health. The chain joins TRBV5-4 to TRBJ1-3; no confident D gene assignment can be made. For the CDR3, the sequence is CASSFKGGGNTIYF. At the DNA level, the sequence is TGTGCCAGCAGCTTCAAAGGAGGGGGAAACACCATATATTTT.